This T cell receptor beta chain stems from a study of cytomegalovirus exposure and HLA in healthy donors. Study-wide results and caveats: The listing of 150 to 200 TCR beta chains classed them as cytomegalovirus-associated. Most sequenced TCRs were rare (though some public TCRs occurred in many donors). Later analysis showed TCR association rates varying by HLA locus, highest for DRB1 and lowest for HLA-C. TCR beta sequences numbering more than 15,000 were associated with HLA alleles at 0.05 false discovery rate in a later analysis.

V trimming: 5 bases; J trimming: 2 bases; junction bases outside the gene matches: 11. CDR3 length: 16 amino acids. Germline-derived CDR1 and CDR2 are SGHTA and FQGNSA. In its sample, this clone was seen a few times. Its cognate antigen is unknown. Primers: 60 Vbeta forward and 13 Jbeta reverse. Clones were read by immunoSEQ multiplex PCR, and TCRdb kept only the in-frame ones, dropping some. The table has more than 130,000 clones, approximately 80% seen once. This receptor was identified in a male donor in good health and CMV-seronegative. The V and J genes are TRBV7-2 and TRBJ1-2, with TRBD1 matching over 7 bases. Sequenced input: PBMCs. CDR3 nucleotides: TGTGCCAGCAGCATTCTGACAGGGCCGGGGAACTATGGCTACACCTTC. Its protein product is CASSILTGPGNYGYTF. The whole variable domain, filled in from reference TRBV7-2 and TRBJ1-2, reads GAGVSQSPSNKVTEKGKDVELRCDPISGHTALYWYRQSLGQGLEFLIYFQGNSAPDKSGLPSDRFSAERTGGSVSTLTIQRTQQEDSAVYLCASSILTGPGNYGYTFGSGTRLTVV.